These 17 T cell receptor beta chains originate from one sample sequenced in a study of blood T cell repertoires in COVID-19. TCRdb keeps only in-frame clones here, not all; method: immunoSEQ multiplex PCR. Found here are roughly 330,000 clones, approximately 88% of them singletons; the top ten hold approximately 9.9%. What was sequenced was peripheral blood. These receptors were collected from a man aged 30 to 39 with COVID-19, enrolled during active disease.

This clone showed up just once. The rearrangement uses TRBV6-6 and TRBJ1-5; a weak D match, TRBD1 (6 bases). V was pared by 10 bases and J by 2 bases, with 15 bases between. CDR1 and CDR2 from the germline V gene are MNHNY and SVGAGI (reference sequence). The CDR3 consists of 14 residues. The CDR3 DNA reads TGTGCCATCCAAGCGGGGGGCGGCAATCAGCCCCAGCATTTT. It is translated as CAIQAGGGNQPQHF.

The J gene is TRBJ1-2, the V gene TRBV9; tentative D call: TRBD1 (6 bases). Germline lookup yields CDR1 SGDLS and CDR2 YYNGEE. This CDR3 has 14 amino acids. V lost 7 bases and J 0 bases, leaving 13 bases between the germline ends. CDR3 residues: CASWGGSTNYGYTF. As DNA, the CDR3 is TGTGCCAGCTGGGGGGGCAGCACTAACTATGGCTACACCTTC.

The V and J genes are TRBV19 and TRBJ1-1; the match to TRBD1 covers 7 bases. This CDR3 is built from 14 residues. The trim removed 7 bases at V and 2 bases at J, leaving 7 bases unmatched. From germline, CDR1 is LNHDA and CDR2 SQIVND (reference sequence). CDR3 in DNA: TGTGCCAGTATCCAGACAGGGATAAACACTGAAGCTTTCTTT. Protein: CASIQTGINTEAFF.

The chain combines TRBV2 with TRBJ1-1, with D tentatively TRBD1 (5 bases). In germline, CDR1 is SNHLY, CDR2 FYNNEI. CDR3 length: 14 amino acids. V was shortened by 4 bases and J by 3 bases, with 12 bases between the two germline ends. The CDR3 here is CASSVSGGDTEAFF. The CDR3 nucleotides are TGTGCCAGCAGTGTGTCGGGGGGGGACACTGAAGCTTTCTTT. Variable domain in full (rest from reference TRBV2 and TRBJ1-1): EPEVTQTPSHQVTQMGQEVILRCVPISNHLYFYWYRQILGQKVEFLVSFYNNEISEKSEIFDDQFSVERPDGSNFTLKIRSTKLEDSAMYFCASSVSGGDTEAFFGQGTRLTVV.

V and J are TRBV7-8 and TRBJ2-1, with 7 positions matching TRBD2. The ends lost 5 bases at V and 7 bases at J; junction bases unmatched: 2. This CDR3 comprises 12 residues. Germline lookup yields CDR1 SGHVS and CDR2 FQNEAQ. CDR3 nucleotides: TGTGCCAGCAGCACCGGGAGGAATGAGCAGTTCTTC. Amino acid sequence: CASSTGRNEQFF.

The chain joins TRBV6-5 to TRBJ1-2; no definite D call. The germline V and J ends were trimmed by 2 bases and 3 bases, with 13 bases remaining between them. This CDR3 spans 15 amino acids. Germline V CDR1 and CDR2: MNHEY, SVGAGI. The CDR3 region is CASSYKAGLYYGYTF. In DNA form, the CDR3 reads TGTGCCAGCAGTTACAAGGCAGGTCTTTACTATGGCTACACCTTC.

This clone was found once. The genes are TRBV27 and TRBJ2-1; tentative D call: TRBD1 (6 bases). This CDR3 contains 16 residues. Trimming took off 1 base at V and 3 bases at J, with 13 bases between the two ends. The germline gives CDR1 MNHEY, CDR2 SMNVEV (reference sequence). The DNA of the CDR3 is TGTGCCAGCAGTTTATATCCCGGGACACTCTACAATGAGCAGTTCTTC. This gives the protein CASSLYPGTLYNEQFF.

This chain uses TRBV5-6 with TRBJ2-1, with TRBD2 matching over 9 bases. CDR3 size: 17 residues. Germline CDR1 is SGHDT and CDR2 is YYEEEE. Germline trimming cut 4 bases from V and 0 bases from J; bases unmatched to any gene: 8. As DNA, the CDR3 is TGTGCCAGCAGCACCGGACTAGCGAGTAGCTCCTACAATGAGCAGTTCTTC. Translating it yields CASSTGLASSSYNEQFF.

The rearrangement links TRBV2 to TRBJ2-7; TRBD1 matches 11 bases. After removal of 4 bases from V and 6 bases from J, the junction contained 2 bases not matched to a gene. CDR1 SNHLY and CDR2 FYNNEI come from the germline V gene. The CDR3 covers 13 residues. The CDR3 sequence is CASSGGTGGEQYF. The CDR3 DNA reads TGTGCCAGCAGTGGCGGGACAGGGGGCGAGCAGTACTTC.

The rearrangement joins TRBV10-3 to TRBJ2-7, with 9 bases that match TRBD2. This CDR3 spans 14 amino acids. Germline V CDR1 and CDR2: ENHRY, SYGVKD. With V trimmed by 7 bases and J by 5 bases, 9 bases remained unmatched. This CDR3 reads CAIKGNSGSNEQYF. Written as DNA, the CDR3 is TGTGCCATCAAAGGCAATAGCGGGAGTAACGAGCAGTACTTC.

The genes are TRBV5-6 and TRBJ1-1; tentative D call: TRBD1 (5 bases). The CDR3 loop spans 14 amino acids. The V and J ends lost 4 bases and 11 bases respectively, with 21 bases between them. Germline V gene lookup returns CDR1 SGHDT and CDR2 YYEEEE. CDR3 sequence: CASSLDSGEGSAFF. The DNA of the CDR3 is TGTGCCAGCAGCCTTGACTCGGGGGAGGGGAGCGCTTTCTTT.

This clone was counted a single time. CDR3 sequence (DNA): TGTGCCAGCAGCTTAGAGGTGGGCGGCTACACCTTC. This translates into CASSLEVGGYTF. The chain couples TRBV7-2 to TRBJ1-2; D gene uncertain. This CDR3 contains 12 residues. The V end was cut by 1 base, the J end by 8 bases, with 8 bases between. CDR1 SGHTA and CDR2 FQGNSA come from the germline V gene.

CDR3 sequence (DNA): TGTGCCAGCAGCCCCGCAAGGGGCGGGGAGCTGTTTTTT. Translating gives CASSPARGGELFF. The chain links TRBV7-3 to TRBJ2-2; maybe TRBD1 (5 bases). V was cut by 5 bases and J by 7 bases, with 11 bases left in between. CDR1 SGHTA and CDR2 FQGTGA come from the germline V gene. The CDR3 length is 13 residues.

The V and J genes are TRBV3-1 (or the pseudogene TRBV3-2) and TRBJ2-5, with no clear D. The V and J ends lost 4 bases and 2 bases respectively, with 8 bases between them. This CDR3 has 13 amino acids. The V gene's germline CDR1 is LGHDT and CDR2 YNNKEL (reference sequence). CDR3 bases: TGTGCCAGCAGCCGCGAGGATCAAGAGACCCAGTACTTC. This gives the protein CASSREDQETQYF.

The chain combines TRBV27 with TRBJ1-5, with D unresolved. This CDR3 is 11 amino acids long. Trimming removed 5 bases from V and 5 bases from J, with 4 bases in between. Germline V gene sequence: CDR1 MNHEY, CDR2 SMNVEV (reference sequence). The DNA of the CDR3 is TGTGCCAGCAGTCTTTATCAGCCCCAGCATTTT. As protein: CASSLYQPQHF.

V is TRBV7-3 and J is TRBJ1-6; 7 nucleotides agree with TRBD1. The CDR3 length is 15 residues. Trimming removed 5 bases from V and 7 bases from J; junction bases left unmatched: 8. CDR1 and CDR2 from the germline V gene are SGHTA and FQGTGA. The CDR3 reads CASSPSGQQNSPLHF. CDR3 coding DNA: TGTGCCAGCAGCCCTTCGGGACAGCAAAATTCACCCCTCCACTTT.

The chain is built from TRBV11-3 and TRBJ2-7; D may be TRBD1 (6 bases). CDR1 is SGHNT and CDR2 is YENEEA in the germline V gene. Trimming stripped 1 base from V and 4 bases from J, with 14 bases between. The CDR3 has 15 amino acids. The CDR3 spells CASSLAGDTSYEQYF. The CDR3 DNA is TGTGCCAGCAGCTTAGCAGGGGACACTAGTTACGAGCAGTACTTC.